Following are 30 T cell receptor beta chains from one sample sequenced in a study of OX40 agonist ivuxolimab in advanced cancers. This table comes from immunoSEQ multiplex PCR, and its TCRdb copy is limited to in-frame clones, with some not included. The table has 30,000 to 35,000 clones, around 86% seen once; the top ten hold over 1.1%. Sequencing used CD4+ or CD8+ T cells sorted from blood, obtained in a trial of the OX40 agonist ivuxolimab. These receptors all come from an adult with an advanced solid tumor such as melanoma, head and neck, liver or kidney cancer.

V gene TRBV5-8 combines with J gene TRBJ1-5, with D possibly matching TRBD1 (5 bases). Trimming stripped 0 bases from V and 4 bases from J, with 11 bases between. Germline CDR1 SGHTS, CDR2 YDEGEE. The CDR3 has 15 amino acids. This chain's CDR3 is CASSLEGRANQPQHF. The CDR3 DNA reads TGTGCCAGCAGCTTGGAGGGCAGGGCTAATCAGCCCCAGCATTTT.

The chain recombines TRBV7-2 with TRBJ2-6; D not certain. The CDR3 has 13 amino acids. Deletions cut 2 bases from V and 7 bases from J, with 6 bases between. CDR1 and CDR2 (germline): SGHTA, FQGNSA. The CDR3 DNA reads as TGTGCCAGCAGCTTAAGCCCCGCCAACGTCCTGACTTTC. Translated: CASSLSPANVLTF.

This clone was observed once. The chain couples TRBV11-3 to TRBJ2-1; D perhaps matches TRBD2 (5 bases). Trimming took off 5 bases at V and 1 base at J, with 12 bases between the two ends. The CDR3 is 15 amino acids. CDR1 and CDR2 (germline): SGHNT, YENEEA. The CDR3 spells CASSPTSTSYNEQFF. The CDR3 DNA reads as TGTGCCAGCAGCCCTACTAGTACGTCCTACAATGAGCAGTTCTTC.

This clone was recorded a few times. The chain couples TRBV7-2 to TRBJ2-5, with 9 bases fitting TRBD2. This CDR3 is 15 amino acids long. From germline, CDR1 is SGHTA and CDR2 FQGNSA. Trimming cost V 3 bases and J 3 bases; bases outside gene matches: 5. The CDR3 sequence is CASSLTGTSKETQYF. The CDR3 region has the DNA TGTGCCAGCAGCTTGACCGGGACTAGCAAAGAGACCCAGTACTTC.

The CDR3 reads CASSGDFYGYTF. The CDR3 coding sequence is TGTGCCAGCAGTGGGGACTTCTATGGCTACACCTTC. This chain joins TRBV2 and TRBJ1-2; possible D gene TRBD1, 5 bases. Per germline, CDR1 SNHLY and CDR2 FYNNEI. CDR3 size: 12 residues. V dropped 4 bases and J dropped 4 bases, with 7 bases sitting between them. Combining the CDR3 with reference TRBV2 and TRBJ1-2 gives the whole variable domain EPEVTQTPSHQVTQMGQEVILRCVPISNHLYFYWYRQILGQKVEFLVSFYNNEISEKSEIFDDQFSVERPDGSNFTLKIRSTKLEDSAMYFCASSGDFYGYTFGSGTRLTVV.

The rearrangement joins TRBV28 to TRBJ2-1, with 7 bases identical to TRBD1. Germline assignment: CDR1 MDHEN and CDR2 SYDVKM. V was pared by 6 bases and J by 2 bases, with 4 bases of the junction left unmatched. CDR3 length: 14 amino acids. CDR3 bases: TGTGCCAGCAGACCGACAGGGACCTACAATGAGCAGTTCTTC. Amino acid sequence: CASRPTGTYNEQFF.

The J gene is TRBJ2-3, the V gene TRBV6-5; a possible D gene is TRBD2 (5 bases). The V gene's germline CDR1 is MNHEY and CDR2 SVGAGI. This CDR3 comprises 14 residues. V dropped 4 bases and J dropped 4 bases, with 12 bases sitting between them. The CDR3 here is CASSSSSGADTQYF. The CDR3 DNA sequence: TGTGCCAGCAGTTCCTCCTCCGGGGCAGATACGCAGTATTTT.

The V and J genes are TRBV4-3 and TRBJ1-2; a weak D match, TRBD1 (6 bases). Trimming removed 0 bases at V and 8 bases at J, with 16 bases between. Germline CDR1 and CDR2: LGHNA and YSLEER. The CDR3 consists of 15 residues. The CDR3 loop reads CASSQDSGYRDGYTF. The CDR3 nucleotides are TGCGCCAGCAGCCAAGATTCCGGCTACAGGGACGGCTACACCTTC.

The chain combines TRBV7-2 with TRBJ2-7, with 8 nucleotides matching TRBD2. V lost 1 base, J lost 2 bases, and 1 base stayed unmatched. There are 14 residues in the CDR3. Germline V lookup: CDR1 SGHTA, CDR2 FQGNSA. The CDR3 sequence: CASSLEGLAYEQYF. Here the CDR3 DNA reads TGTGCCAGCAGCTTAGAGGGACTAGCCTACGAGCAGTACTTC.

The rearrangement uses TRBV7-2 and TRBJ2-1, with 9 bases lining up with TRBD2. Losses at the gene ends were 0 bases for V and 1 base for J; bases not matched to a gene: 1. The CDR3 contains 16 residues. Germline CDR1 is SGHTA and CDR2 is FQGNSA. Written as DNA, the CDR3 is TGTGCCAGCAGCTTAGCGACTAGCGGATCCTACAATGAGCAGTTCTTC. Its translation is CASSLATSGSYNEQFF. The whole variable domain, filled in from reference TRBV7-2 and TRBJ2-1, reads GAGVSQSPSNKVTEKGKDVELRCDPISGHTALYWYRQSLGQGLEFLIYFQGNSAPDKSGLPSDRFSAERTGGSVSTLTIQRTQQEDSAVYLCASSLATSGSYNEQFFGPGTRLTVL.

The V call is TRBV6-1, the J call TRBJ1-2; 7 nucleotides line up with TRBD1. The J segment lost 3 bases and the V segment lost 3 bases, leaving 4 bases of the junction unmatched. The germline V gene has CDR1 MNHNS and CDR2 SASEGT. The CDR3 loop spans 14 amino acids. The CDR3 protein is CASSESGQYYGYTF. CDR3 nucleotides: TGTGCCAGCAGTGAGTCGGGACAGTACTATGGCTACACCTTC.

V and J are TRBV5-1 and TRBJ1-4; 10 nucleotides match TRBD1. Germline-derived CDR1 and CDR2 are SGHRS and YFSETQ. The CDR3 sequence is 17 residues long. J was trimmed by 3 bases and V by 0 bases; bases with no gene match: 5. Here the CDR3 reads CASSLVGQGRPNEKLFF. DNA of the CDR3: TGCGCCAGCAGCTTGGTGGGACAGGGGAGGCCTAATGAAAAACTGTTTTTT.

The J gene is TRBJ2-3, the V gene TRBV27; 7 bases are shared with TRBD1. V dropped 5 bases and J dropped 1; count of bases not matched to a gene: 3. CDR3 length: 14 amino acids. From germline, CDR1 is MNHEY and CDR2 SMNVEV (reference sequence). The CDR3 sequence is CASSPDRGTDTQYF. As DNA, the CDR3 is TGTGCCAGCAGTCCCGACAGGGGCACAGATACGCAGTATTTT.

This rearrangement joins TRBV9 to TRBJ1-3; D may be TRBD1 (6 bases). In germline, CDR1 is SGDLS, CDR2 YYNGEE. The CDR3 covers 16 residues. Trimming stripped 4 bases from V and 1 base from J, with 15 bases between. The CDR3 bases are TGTGCCAGCAGCCCCCCCACAGGGTTGTCTGGAAACACCATATATTTT. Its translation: CASSPPTGLSGNTIYF. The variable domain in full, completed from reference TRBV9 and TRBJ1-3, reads DSGVTQTPKHLITATGQRVTLRCSPRSGDLSVYWYQQSLDQGLQFLIQYYNGEERAKGNILERFSAQQFPDLHSELNLSSLELGDSALYFCASSPPTGLSGNTIYFGEGSWLTVV.

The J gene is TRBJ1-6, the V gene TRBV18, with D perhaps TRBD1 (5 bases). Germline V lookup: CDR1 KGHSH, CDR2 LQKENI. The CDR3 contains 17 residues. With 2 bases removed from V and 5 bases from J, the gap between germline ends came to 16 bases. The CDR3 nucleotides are TGTGCCAGCTCACCATTCGAGGGGAACAGAGATAATTCACCCCTCCACTTT. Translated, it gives CASSPFEGNRDNSPLHF.

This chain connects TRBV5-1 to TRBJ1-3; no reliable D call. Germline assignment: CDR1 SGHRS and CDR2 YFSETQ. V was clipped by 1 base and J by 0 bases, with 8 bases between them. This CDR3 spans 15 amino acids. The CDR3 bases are TGCGCCAGCAGCTTGCACAGCAGCTCTGGAAACACCATATATTTT. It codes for CASSLHSSSGNTIYF. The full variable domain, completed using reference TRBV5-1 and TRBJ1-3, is KAGVTQTPRYLIKTRGQQVTLSCSPISGHRSVSWYQQTPGQGLQFLFEYFSETQRNKGNFPGRFSGRQFSNSRSEMNVSTLELGDSALYLCASSLHSSSGNTIYFGEGSWLTVV.

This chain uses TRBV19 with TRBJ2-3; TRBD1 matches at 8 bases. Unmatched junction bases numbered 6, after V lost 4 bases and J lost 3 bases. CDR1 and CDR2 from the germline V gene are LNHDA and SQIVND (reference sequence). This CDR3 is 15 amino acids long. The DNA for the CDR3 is TGTGCCAGTAGTAACCAGGGGGCGGCAACAGATACGCAGTATTTT. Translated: CASSNQGAATDTQYF.

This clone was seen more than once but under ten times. This CDR3 reads CASRTSGVGVGKLFF. Here the CDR3 DNA reads TGTGCCAGCAGGACTAGCGGGGTCGGCGTGGGGAAGCTGTTTTTT. The rearrangement links TRBV6-1 to TRBJ2-2, with 11 bases fitting TRBD2. Germline CDR1 is MNHNS and CDR2 is SASEGT. This CDR3 spans 15 amino acids. Trimming took 6 bases from V and 12 from J; bases not matched to a gene: 12.

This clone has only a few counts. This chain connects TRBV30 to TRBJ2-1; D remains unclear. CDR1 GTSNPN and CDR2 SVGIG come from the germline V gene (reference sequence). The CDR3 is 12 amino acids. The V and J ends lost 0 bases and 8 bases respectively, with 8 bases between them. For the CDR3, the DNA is TGTGCCTGGAGTGTTCAGTGGGATGAGCAGTTCTTC. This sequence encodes CAWSVQWDEQFF.

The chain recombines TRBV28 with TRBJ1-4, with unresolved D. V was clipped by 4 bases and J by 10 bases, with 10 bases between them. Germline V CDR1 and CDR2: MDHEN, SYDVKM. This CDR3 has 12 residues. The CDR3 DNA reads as TGTGCCAGCAGTTCGATGGATGGAAAACTGTTTTTT. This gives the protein CASSSMDGKLFF. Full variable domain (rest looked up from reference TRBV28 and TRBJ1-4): DVKVTQSSRYLVKRTGEKVFLECVQDMDHENMFWYRQDPGLGLRLIYFSYDVKMKEKGDIPEGYSVSREKKERFSLILESASTNQTSMYLCASSSMDGKLFFGSGTQLSVL.

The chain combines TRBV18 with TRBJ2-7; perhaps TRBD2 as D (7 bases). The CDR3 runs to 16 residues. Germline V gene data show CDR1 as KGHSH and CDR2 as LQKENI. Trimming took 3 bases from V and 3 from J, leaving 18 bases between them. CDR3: CASSPRMGGGLYEQYF. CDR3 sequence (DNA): TGTGCCAGCTCACCTCGAATGGGAGGGGGGCTCTACGAGCAGTACTTC.

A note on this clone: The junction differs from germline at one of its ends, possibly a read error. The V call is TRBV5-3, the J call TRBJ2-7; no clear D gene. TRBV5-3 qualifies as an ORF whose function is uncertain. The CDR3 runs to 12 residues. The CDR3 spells CASSSVGYEQYF. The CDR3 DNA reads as TGTGCCAGCAGCTCAGTCGGGTACGAGCAGTACTTC.

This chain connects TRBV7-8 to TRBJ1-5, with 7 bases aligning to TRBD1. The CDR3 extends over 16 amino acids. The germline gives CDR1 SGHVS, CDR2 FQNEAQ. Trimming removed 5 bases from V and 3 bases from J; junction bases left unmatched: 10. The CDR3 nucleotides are TGTGCCAGCAGCGGTGGGACAGACTCTACCAATCAGCCCCAGCATTTT. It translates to CASSGGTDSTNQPQHF.

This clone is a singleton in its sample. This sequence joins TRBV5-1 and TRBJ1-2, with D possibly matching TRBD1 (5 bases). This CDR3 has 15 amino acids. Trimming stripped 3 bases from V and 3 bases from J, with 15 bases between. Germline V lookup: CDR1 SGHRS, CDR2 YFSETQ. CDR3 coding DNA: TGCGCCAGCAGCTGGTCCGGGACCGAGGACTATGGCTACACCTTC. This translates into CASSWSGTEDYGYTF. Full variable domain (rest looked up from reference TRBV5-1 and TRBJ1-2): KAGVTQTPRYLIKTRGQQVTLSCSPISGHRSVSWYQQTPGQGLQFLFEYFSETQRNKGNFPGRFSGRQFSNSRSEMNVSTLELGDSALYLCASSWSGTEDYGYTFGSGTRLTVV.

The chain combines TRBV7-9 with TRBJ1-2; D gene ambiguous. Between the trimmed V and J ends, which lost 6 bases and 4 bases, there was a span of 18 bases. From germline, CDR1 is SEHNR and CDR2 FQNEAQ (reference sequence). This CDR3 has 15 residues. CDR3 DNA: TGTGCCAGCAGATCAATCGGACTTGAGGGCTATGGCTACACCTTC. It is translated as CASRSIGLEGYGYTF.

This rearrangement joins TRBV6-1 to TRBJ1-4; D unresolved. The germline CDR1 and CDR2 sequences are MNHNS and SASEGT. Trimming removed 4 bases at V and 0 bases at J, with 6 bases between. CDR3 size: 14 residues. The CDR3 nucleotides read TGTGCCAGCAGTGTGGGTTCAACTAATGAAAAACTGTTTTTT. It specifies CASSVGSTNEKLFF.

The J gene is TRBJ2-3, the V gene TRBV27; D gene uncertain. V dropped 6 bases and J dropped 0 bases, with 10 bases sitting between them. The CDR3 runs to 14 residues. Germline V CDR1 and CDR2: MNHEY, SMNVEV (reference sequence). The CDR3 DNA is TGTGCCAGCAGCCCATTGTTTAGCACAGATACGCAGTATTTT. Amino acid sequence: CASSPLFSTDTQYF.

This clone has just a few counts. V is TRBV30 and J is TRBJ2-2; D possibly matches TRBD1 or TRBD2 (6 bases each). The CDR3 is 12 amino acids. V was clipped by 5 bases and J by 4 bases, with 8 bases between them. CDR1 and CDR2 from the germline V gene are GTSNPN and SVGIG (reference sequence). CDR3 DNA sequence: TGTGCCTGGGGAGGGGGCACCGGGGAGCTGTTTTTT. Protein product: CAWGGGTGELFF.

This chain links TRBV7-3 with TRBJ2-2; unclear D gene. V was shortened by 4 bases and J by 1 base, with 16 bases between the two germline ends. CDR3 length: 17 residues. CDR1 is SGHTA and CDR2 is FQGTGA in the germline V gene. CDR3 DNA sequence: TGTGCCAGCAGCTCACCCGCTGGCCCTTGGAACACCGGGGAGCTGTTTTTT. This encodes CASSSPAGPWNTGELFF.

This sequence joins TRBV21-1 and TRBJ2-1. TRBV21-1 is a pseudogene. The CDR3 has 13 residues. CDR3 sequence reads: CASSNTRSNWGFF. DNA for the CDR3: TGTGCCAGCAGCAATACCCGTAGCAACTGGGGGTTCTTC.